This T cell receptor (beta chain) originates from a study of beta chain features in type 1 diabetes. Trimming removed 2 bases from V and 2 bases from J, with 10 bases in between. Germline values: CDR1 SGHNT, CDR2 YYREEE (reference sequence). The CDR3 spans 14 residues. A CD45RO/CCR7/CD25/CD127/CD95/CD27 panel sorted naive, central memory, regulatory and stem cell-like memory CD4+ cells. TCRB transcripts that were expressed got sequenced, as all of the isolated RNA had been reverse transcribed. Some clones are missing from TCRdb's copy, which holds only in-frame ones; the method was immunoSEQ multiplex PCR. The sample has under 200,000 clones, about 8.1% seen once. General study results and limits: VDJ junctions sequenced from type 1 diabetes patients showed fewer insertions and more deletions. Researchers report that Type 1 diabetes patients had moderately but significantly shorter TCRB CDR3s across all four CD4+ subsets. In the patient group, naive, central memory and Treg TCRB repertoires seemed more alike than in the healthy donor group.

With regard to this clone: Its antigen is still unknown. Other DNA sequences in the sample encode the same CDR3.

The TCR comes from a woman aged 18-30 years with type 1 diabetes. The genes are TRBV5-4 and TRBJ2-5; maybe TRBD2 (5 bases). Sequences were obtained from central memory CD4+ T cells from blood. CDR3 DNA sequence: TGTGCCAGCAGCTTTCGGACGGGGCAAGAGACCCAGTACTTC. Translating it yields CASSFRTGQETQYF.